This paragraph reports one T cell receptor beta chain. Original data processing: The authors estimated nucleated cell counts from reference gene primer amplification. Produced via immunoSEQ multiplex PCR; TCRdb's table is partial and in-frame only. V and J calls and clone size are as listed in that table; D and trimming were resolved from the DNA. The sample lists approximately 150,000 clones, around 86% occurring once. This CDR3 has 12 amino acids. Germline loops: CDR1 SGHRS, CDR2 YFSETQ. V was clipped by 10 bases and J by 2 bases, with 13 bases between them. These data belong to a study of blood T cell repertoires in COVID-19. Study at large: T cells, B-cell-depleted T cells, or PBMCs supplied cDNA or gDNA.

Across 24 US areas, participants ranged in age from about 18 to 90 years. Cohorts were determined from participant-reported clinical history. The receptor comes from a man aged 60 to 75 who had recovered from COVID-19. This chain uses TRBV5-1 with TRBJ2-7; D possibly corresponds to TRBD1 (6 bases). Sequencing was performed on PBMCs or T cells enriched from blood (not recorded which). CDR3 sequence: CASGTSPYEQYF. The CDR3, as DNA: TGCGCCTCCGGGACATCCCCCTACGAGCAGTACTTC. Full variable domain (outside the CDR3, taken from reference TRBV5-1 and TRBJ2-7): KAGVTQTPRYLIKTRGQQVTLSCSPISGHRSVSWYQQTPGQGLQFLFEYFSETQRNKGNFPGRFSGRQFSNSRSEMNVSTLELGDSALYLCASGTSPYEQYFGPGTRLTVT.